The sequence of this TCR beta chain was determined in a study of cytomegalovirus exposure and HLA in healthy donors. Whole-study context: Within an early data release were around 87 million unique TCRs drawn from HLA-typed donors.

Per germline, CDR1 MNHEY and CDR2 SVGAGI. V lost 4 bases and J lost 2, with 8 bases in between. CDR3 length equals 13 residues. PCR primers comprised 60 Vbeta and 13 Jbeta primers. TCRdb keeps only in-frame clones here, not all; method: immunoSEQ multiplex PCR. In the table there are about 240,000 clones, approximately 80% of which are singletons. The TCR sequence derives from a woman aged 55-75 years in good health and CMV-seropositive. The sequenced sample consisted of PBMCs. The rearrangement uses TRBV6-5 and TRBJ1-1; the D gene is possibly TRBD1 (6 bases). CDR3 nucleotides: TGTGCCAGCAGTTGGGGGCCTAACACTGAAGCTTTCTTT. This encodes CASSWGPNTEAFF.